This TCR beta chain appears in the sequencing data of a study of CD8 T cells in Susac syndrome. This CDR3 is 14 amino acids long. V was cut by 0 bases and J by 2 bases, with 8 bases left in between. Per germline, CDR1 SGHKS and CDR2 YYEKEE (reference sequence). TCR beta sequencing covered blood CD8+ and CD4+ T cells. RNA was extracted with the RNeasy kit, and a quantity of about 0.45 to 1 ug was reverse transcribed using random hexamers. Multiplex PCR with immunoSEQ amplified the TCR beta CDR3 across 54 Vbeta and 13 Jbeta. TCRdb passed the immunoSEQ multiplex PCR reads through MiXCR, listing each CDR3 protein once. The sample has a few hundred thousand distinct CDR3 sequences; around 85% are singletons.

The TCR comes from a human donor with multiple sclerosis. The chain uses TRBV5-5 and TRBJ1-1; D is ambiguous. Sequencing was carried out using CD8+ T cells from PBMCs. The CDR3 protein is CASSLVFVNTEAFF. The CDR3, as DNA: TGTGCCAGCAGCTTGGTTTTTGTAAACACTGAAGCTTTCTTT.